The 8 T cell receptor beta chains presented below share a single source sample, sequenced in a study of CXCR3-negative and CXCR3-positive naive CD8 T cells. Overall study findings and caveats: Hydrophobicity was higher for TRB CDR3s found in CXCR3-positive naive cells than in CXCR3-negative naive cells.

These receptors have no identified antigens. In preparing the TRB cDNA libraries, 5' RACE with UMI labels was used. TCRdb reworked the 5' RACE reads into one entry per CDR3 protein, no DNA. The sample yields 130,000 to 150,000 distinct CDR3 sequences, of which the top ten take up about 0.3%. The sample was naive CXCR3+ CD8+ T cells from blood. Subset here: CD45RO-CCR7+CD27+CD95- naive CD8+ T cells expressing CXCR3 (TNR3+). The receptors come from a human donor in good health. Some clones in this sample may be carry-over from other donors' samples.

V is TRBV29-1 and J is TRBJ2-2; TCRdb outputs TRBD1, but without DNA this stays unchecked. The germline V gene has CDR1 SQVTM and CDR2 ANQGSEA. CDR3 length: 12 amino acids. The CDR3 loop reads CSVQGDGGKLFF.

CDR3 loop: CASGLDGAQNTEAFF. The J gene is TRBJ1-1, the V gene TRBV11-3. This CDR3 has 15 residues. CDR1 and CDR2 (germline): SGHNT, YENEEA.

The CDR3 sequence is CASSQDYEYTEAFF. The genes are TRBV4-1 and TRBJ1-1. Germline V lookup: CDR1 MGHRA, CDR2 YSYEKL. The CDR3 runs 14 residues.

The chain employs TRBV5-1 and TRBJ1-5. This CDR3 has 14 amino acids. Germline V lookup: CDR1 SGHRS, CDR2 YFSETQ. The CDR3 protein is CASSTTGQNQPQHF.

The V call is TRBV5-6, the J call TRBJ2-7. There are 13 residues in the CDR3. Germline CDR1 reads SGHDT; CDR2 reads YYEEEE. Here the CDR3 reads CASTSDGNYEQYF.

The chain links TRBV6-2 or TRBV6-3 to TRBJ2-7; as DNA is missing, the TRBD1 call by TCRdb cannot be tested. CDR3 length: 17 amino acids. The germline gives CDR1 MNHEY, CDR2 SVGEGT. CDR3 sequence reads: CASSYLSPGRDQETQYF.

This rearrangement joins TRBV20-1 to TRBJ2-7; TCRdb designates TRBD2, a call that cannot be tested without DNA. Germline CDR1 and CDR2: DFQATT and SNEGSKA (reference sequence). The CDR3 totals 13 residues. The CDR3 protein is CSARPLEGYEQYF.

The chain links TRBV5-1 to TRBJ2-7; absent DNA, TCRdb's TRBD2 call cannot be checked. The CDR3 is 14 amino acids. Germline CDR1 SGHRS, CDR2 YFSETQ. The CDR3 sequence: CASSLEGRPYEQYF.